The next 32 T cell receptor beta chains were all read from a single sample in a study of cytomegalovirus exposure and HLA in healthy donors. In the PCR, 60 Vbeta and 13 Jbeta primers were used. The table came from immunoSEQ multiplex PCR; TCRdb's copy has only in-frame clones and leaves some out. The sample lists under 200,000 clones; roughly four fifths were seen once. Sequencing used PBMCs. Receptor source: a male donor in good health and CMV-seropositive.

The rearrangement links TRBV27 to TRBJ2-7; 9 nucleotides match TRBD1. V shed 5 bases, J shed 3 bases, and the junction held 5 bases outside the gene matches. In germline, CDR1 is MNHEY, CDR2 SMNVEV (reference sequence). The CDR3 is 14 residues long. The DNA of the CDR3 is TGTGCCAGCAGTGTGGGACAGGGATACTACGAGCAGTACTTC. It is translated as CASSVGQGYYEQYF.

The J gene is TRBJ2-1, the V gene TRBV11-3; no definite D call. Germline assignment: CDR1 SGHNT and CDR2 YENEEA. The germline V and J ends were trimmed by 5 bases and 1 base, with 12 bases remaining between them. The CDR3 is made up of 15 amino acids. Here the CDR3 DNA reads TGTGCCAGCAGCCCACAACGTAATTCCTACAATGAGCAGTTCTTC. Translating gives CASSPQRNSYNEQFF.

J is TRBJ2-3 and V is TRBV30; 9 bases are a match to TRBD2. J gave up 2 bases and V 0 bases, and 6 bases lay outside the gene matches. The CDR3 is 16 residues long. The germline V gene encodes CDR1 GTSNPN and CDR2 SVGIG (reference sequence). The CDR3 coding sequence is TGTGCCTGGAGTGTTCTTAGCGGGGGCACCACAGATACGCAGTATTTT. Protein: CAWSVLSGGTTDTQYF.

V is TRBV6-5 and J is TRBJ2-7; 12 nucleotides match TRBD2. Germline values: CDR1 MNHEY, CDR2 SVGAGI. Trimming removed 6 bases from V and 4 bases from J; junction bases left unmatched: 4. CDR3 length: 14 residues. CDR3 nucleotides: TGTGCCAGCAGCATGACTAGCGGGAGATACGAGCAGTACTTC. Its protein product is CASSMTSGRYEQYF.

This rearrangement joins TRBV15 to TRBJ2-7; 11 nucleotides line up with TRBD1. V gave up 7 bases and J gave up 7 bases; unmatched junction bases: 9. This CDR3 region has 14 residues. Germline CDR1 reads LNHNV; CDR2 reads YYDKDF (reference sequence). CDR3 loop: CATTLGTGGEEQYF. As DNA, the CDR3 is TGTGCCACCACCCTCGGGACAGGGGGGGAAGAGCAGTACTTC.

The gene calls are TRBV10-1 and TRBJ2-4, with D possibly matching TRBD2 (5 bases). Trimming took 2 bases from V and 0 from J, leaving 11 bases between them. Germline V gene lookup returns CDR1 WNHNN and CDR2 SYGVQD (reference sequence). This CDR3 comprises 16 residues. CDR3 residues: CASSEGGGLAKNIQYF. CDR3 nucleotide sequence: TGCGCCAGCAGTGAGGGTGGCGGGCTAGCCAAAAACATTCAGTACTTC.

In this sample, this clone turned up a few times. CDR3: CATSRDRTATNEKLFF. DNA for the CDR3: TGTGCCACCAGCAGGGACAGGACTGCAACTAATGAAAAACTGTTTTTT. The V call is TRBV15, the J call TRBJ1-4, with 7 bases fitting TRBD1. CDR3 length equals 16 residues. Germline-derived CDR1 and CDR2 are LNHNV and YYDKDF (reference sequence). V shed 3 bases and J 0 bases; nucleotides not matched to a gene: 4.

The chain is built from TRBV14 and TRBJ2-2; no reliable D call. V was clipped by 1 base and J by 3 bases, with 12 bases between them. The CDR3 loop spans 16 amino acids. Germline V gene data show CDR1 as SGHDN and CDR2 as FVKESK. The CDR3, as DNA: TGTGCCAGCAGCCAAGGAGTATCGGTTTACACCGGGGAGCTGTTTTTT. Residues: CASSQGVSVYTGELFF.

The rearrangement uses TRBV9 and TRBJ2-7, with a tentative D call TRBD1 (5 bases). This CDR3 comprises 14 residues. Germline CDR1 is SGDLS and CDR2 is YYNGEE. Between the trimmed V and J ends, which lost 3 bases and 2 bases, there was a span of 12 bases. CDR3 sequence (DNA): TGTGCCAGCAGCGCAGGGTATAGCACCTACGAGCAGTACTTC. It is translated as CASSAGYSTYEQYF.

Details on this clone: One end of the junction varies from germline; a read error may be responsible. This chain uses TRBV28 with TRBJ2-7; the D gene is possibly TRBD2 (5 bases). This CDR3 contains 12 residues. CDR1 and CDR2 (germline): MDHEN, SYDVKM. The DNA of the CDR3 is TGTGCCAGCGTGGGAGCTAGCCGACATCCCCACTTC. As protein: CASVGASRHPHF.

This rearrangement joins TRBV6-5 to TRBJ2-3, with 8 positions matching TRBD2. This CDR3 has 15 amino acids. Germline loops: CDR1 MNHEY, CDR2 SVGAGI. The V segment lost 2 bases and the J segment 3 bases; nucleotides outside the gene matches: 4. CDR3 nucleotides: TGTGCCAGCAGTTACCAGCTAGCGGGTACAGATACGCAGTATTTT. Residues: CASSYQLAGTDTQYF.

The chain recombines TRBV7-9 with TRBJ2-1; 10 nucleotides line up with TRBD1. V dropped 3 bases and J dropped 3; count of bases not matched to a gene: 2. This CDR3 is built from 15 residues. The germline V gene has CDR1 SEHNR and CDR2 FQNEAQ (reference sequence). CDR3 region: CASSFRDRGYNEQFF. As DNA, the CDR3 is TGTGCCAGCAGCTTCCGGGACAGGGGCTACAATGAGCAGTTCTTC.

This sequence joins TRBV18 and TRBJ1-3; 7 nucleotides agree with TRBD1. This CDR3 spans 17 amino acids. In germline, CDR1 is KGHSH, CDR2 LQKENI. With V trimmed by 5 bases and J by 0 bases, 10 bases remained unmatched. CDR3: CASSSSSRDSSGNTIYF. Here the CDR3 DNA reads TGTGCCAGCTCATCCTCTTCCCGGGACAGCTCTGGAAACACCATATATTTT.

This clone has only a few counts. The chain is built from TRBV11-3 and TRBJ2-1; 7 nucleotides line up with TRBD2. J lost 2 bases, V lost 2 bases, and 6 bases had no gene match. Germline CDR1 and CDR2: SGHNT and YENEEA. There are 16 residues in the CDR3. For the CDR3, the DNA is TGTGCCAGCAGCTTAAGGAGACTAGCCCCCTACAATGAGCAGTTCTTC. This encodes CASSLRRLAPYNEQFF.

In this sample, this clone turned up a few times. The J gene is TRBJ2-3, the V gene TRBV5-4; TRBD2 might be the D (5 bases). The CDR3 contains 16 residues. Germline assignment: CDR1 SGHNT and CDR2 YYREEE (reference sequence). With 4 bases removed from V and 1 base from J, the gap between germline ends came to 16 bases. CDR3 sequence: CASSLKRERRTDTQYF. CDR3 DNA: TGTGCCAGCAGCCTCAAACGGGAAAGGCGCACAGATACGCAGTATTTT.

The chain links TRBV5-1 to TRBJ2-3; D might be TRBD2 (6 bases). CDR3 length: 14 residues. The V gene lost 0 bases and the J gene lost 3 bases, with 8 bases spanning the gap. The V gene's germline CDR1 is SGHRS and CDR2 YFSETQ. The CDR3 bases are TGCGCCAGCAGCTTGGGCGGGGATACAGATACGCAGTATTTT. Its translation is CASSLGGDTDTQYF.

The rearrangement uses TRBV30 and TRBJ2-7, with 9 bases lining up with TRBD2. CDR1 and CDR2 (germline): GTSNPN, SVGIG (reference sequence). The CDR3 is made up of 15 amino acids. The trim removed 6 bases at V and 0 bases at J, leaving 9 bases unmatched. DNA for the CDR3: TGTGCCTGCACACCTAGCGGGACAAGCTCCTACGAGCAGTACTTC. Translation: CACTPSGTSSYEQYF.

This clone was seen just once. The rearrangement joins TRBV15 to TRBJ1-1, with D possibly matching TRBD1 (6 bases). CDR3 size: 17 residues. Looked up from germline, CDR1 is LNHNV and CDR2 is YYDKDF (reference sequence). V dropped 1 base and J dropped 0 bases, with 15 bases sitting between them. CDR3 sequence reads: CATSRVRGGLMNTEAFF. CDR3 bases: TGTGCCACCAGCAGAGTTAGGGGGGGCCTCATGAACACTGAAGCTTTCTTT. The full variable domain, in which reference TRBV15 and TRBJ1-1 provide the parts outside the CDR3, is DAMVIQNPRYQVTQFGKPVTLSCSQTLNHNVMYWYQQKSSQAPKLLFHYYDKDFNNEADTPDNFQSRRPNTSFCFLDIRSPGLGDTAMYLCATSRVRGGLMNTEAFFGQGTRLTVV.

The chain combines TRBV7-2 with TRBJ2-7, with a weak D call TRBD1 (5 bases). There are 15 residues in the CDR3. Germline V CDR1 and CDR2: SGHTA, FQGNSA. The V gene lost 1 base and the J gene lost 3 bases, with 13 bases spanning the gap. The CDR3 region is CASSLGLGAFYEQYF. CDR3 in DNA: TGTGCCAGCAGCTTAGGCTTAGGGGCCTTCTACGAGCAGTACTTC.

This chain links TRBV27 with TRBJ2-1; 13 bases are a match to TRBD2. Per the germline V gene, CDR1 is MNHEY and CDR2 is SMNVEV (reference sequence). Trimming cost V 0 bases and J 5 bases; bases outside gene matches: 4. The CDR3 sequence is 17 residues long. The CDR3: CASSLSLGLAGDNEQFF. As DNA, the CDR3 is TGTGCCAGCAGTTTATCCCTCGGACTAGCGGGAGACAATGAGCAGTTCTTC.

CDR3 sequence: CASSLRAPGELFF. CDR3 DNA sequence: TGTGCCAGCAGCCTGCGGGCCCCCGGGGAGCTGTTTTTT. The chain links TRBV6-5 to TRBJ2-2; the D gene is possibly TRBD2 (5 bases). This CDR3 spans 13 amino acids. The germline V gene has CDR1 MNHEY and CDR2 SVGAGI. Trimming pared 6 bases from V and 6 bases from J, leaving 11 bases between.

This clone has just a few counts. The J gene is TRBJ2-5, the V gene TRBV7-2, with 9 bases that match TRBD1. V shed 5 bases, J shed 4 bases, and the junction held 5 bases outside the gene matches. Germline CDR1 SGHTA, CDR2 FQGNSA. The CDR3 loop spans 14 amino acids. The CDR3 region is CASSQGQGRETQYF. DNA for the CDR3: TGTGCCAGCAGCCAGGGACAGGGACGAGAGACCCAGTACTTC.

This clone was seen a few times. V usage is TRBV18 and J usage is TRBJ2-4; TRBD1 agrees at 9 bases. V trimming: 6 bases; J trimming: 2 bases; junction bases outside the gene matches: 8. The CDR3 loop spans 16 amino acids. Germline CDR1 and CDR2: KGHSH and LQKENI. Here the CDR3 reads CASSLRDRVSKNIQYF. The CDR3 nucleotides are TGTGCCAGCTCCCTCCGGGACAGGGTTTCCAAAAACATTCAGTACTTC.

The rearrangement joins TRBV11-2 to TRBJ2-1; 11 nucleotides line up with TRBD2. CDR3 size: 18 residues. CDR1 SGHAT and CDR2 FQNNGV come from the germline V gene. The junction had 14 bases not matched to a gene; V was cut back by 5 bases and J by 5 bases. This chain's CDR3 is CASSTSSGRALYHNEQFF. The CDR3 bases are TGTGCCAGCAGCACTAGTAGCGGGAGGGCCCTTTACCACAATGAGCAGTTCTTC. Full variable domain (rest looked up from reference TRBV11-2 and TRBJ2-1): EAGVAQSPRYKIIEKRQSVAFWCNPISGHATLYWYQQILGQGPKLLIQFQNNGVVDDSQLPKDRFSAERLKGVDSTLKIQPAKLEDSAVYLCASSTSSGRALYHNEQFFGPGTRLTVL.

The chain combines TRBV15 with TRBJ1-6, with D possibly matching TRBD1 (5 bases). This CDR3 contains 18 residues. Trimming took off 0 bases at V and 7 bases at J, with 19 bases between the two ends. The germline CDR1 and CDR2 sequences are LNHNV and YYDKDF (reference sequence). This chain's CDR3 is CATSRDPRGIGGNSPLHF. For the CDR3, the DNA is TGTGCCACCAGCAGAGATCCTCGGGGGATCGGAGGGAATTCACCCCTCCACTTT. Full variable domain (missing parts from reference TRBV15 and TRBJ1-6): DAMVIQNPRYQVTQFGKPVTLSCSQTLNHNVMYWYQQKSSQAPKLLFHYYDKDFNNEADTPDNFQSRRPNTSFCFLDIRSPGLGDTAMYLCATSRDPRGIGGNSPLHFGNGTRLTVT.

This clone was detected a few times. As DNA, the CDR3 is TGCAGCGCGGGGGAAAGCAATCAGCCCCAGCATTTT. This sequence encodes CSAGESNQPQHF. The chain combines TRBV29-1 with TRBJ1-5; D possibly corresponds to TRBD1 (5 bases). The V and J ends lost 7 bases and 1 base respectively, with 8 bases between them. Germline V gene sequence: CDR1 SQVTM, CDR2 ANQGSEA. CDR3 length: 12 amino acids.

The chain employs TRBV10-3 and TRBJ2-3; D is perhaps TRBD1 (5 bases). Trimming pared 5 bases from V and 1 base from J, leaving 19 bases between. The CDR3 sequence is 17 residues long. The germline V gene has CDR1 ENHRY and CDR2 SYGVKD. The CDR3 sequence is CAISLVDSPRGTDTQYF. The CDR3 nucleotides are TGTGCCATCAGTCTGGTAGACAGTCCTCGAGGCACAGATACGCAGTATTTT.

The rearrangement joins TRBV5-4 to TRBJ2-1; D is unresolved. From germline, CDR1 is SGHNT and CDR2 YYREEE (reference sequence). Trimming removed 1 base at V and 11 bases at J, with 7 bases between. The CDR3 totals 11 residues. The CDR3 loop reads CASSLSSQQFF. As DNA, the CDR3 is TGTGCCAGCAGCTTGTCCTCCCAGCAGTTCTTC.

The chain recombines TRBV10-1 with TRBJ2-7; maybe TRBD1 (5 bases). Trimming took 2 bases from V and 3 from J, leaving 8 bases between them. Germline V gene sequence: CDR1 WNHNN, CDR2 SYGVQD (reference sequence). This CDR3 comprises 13 residues. Here the CDR3 DNA reads TGCGCCAGCAGTGAGGGGGCTCGCTACGAGCAGTACTTC. This codes for CASSEGARYEQYF.

The table lists this clone with a count of one. One end of the junction does not line up with germline, which may come from a read error. The chain is built from TRBV7-9 and TRBJ2-1; 8 bases fit TRBD2. CDR3 length equals 16 residues. CDR1 SEHNR and CDR2 FQNEAQ come from the germline V gene (reference sequence). DNA of the CDR3: TGTTCCAGCAGCCCTAGCAGCGGGAGCTCCTACAATGAGCAGTTCTTC. This sequence encodes CSSSPSSGSSYNEQFF.

This clone was seen only once. The gene calls are TRBV27 and TRBJ1-5; D ambiguous. The CDR3 is 17 amino acids. Germline lookup yields CDR1 MNHEY and CDR2 SMNVEV (reference sequence). V lost 1 base and J lost 0, with 13 bases in between. The CDR3 nucleotides are TGTGCCAGCAGTTTATTAGGCGGCACCCTTAGCAATCAGCCCCAGCATTTT. Translation: CASSLLGGTLSNQPQHF.

The chain is built from TRBV4-3 and TRBJ2-4; possible D gene TRBD1, 5 bases. The CDR3 is 15 amino acids. V was clipped by 0 bases and J by 5 bases, with 11 bases between them. The germline gives CDR1 LGHNA, CDR2 YSLEER. CDR3 sequence reads: CASSQDGAVQNIQYF. The DNA for the CDR3 is TGCGCCAGCAGCCAAGATGGGGCGGTGCAAAACATTCAGTACTTC.